This T cell receptor beta chain comes out of a study of shared clonotypes between healthy human individuals. Study information: CD4 naive cells filled three plates per donor, CD4 memory three, CD8 naive two and CD8 memory one.

Terminally differentiated effector memory CD45RA+ cells were excluded from the naive CD8 cells, which were CD45RO-negative and positively selected for CCR7. V dropped 5 bases and J dropped 0 bases, with 14 bases sitting between them. Germline V CDR1 and CDR2: SNHLY, FYNNEI. CDR3 length: 15 amino acids. With respect to this clone: The antigen remains undetermined.

Notes on the study in general: Clonotype sharing among donors was thought likely to change with sequencing depth.

Sorted-subset replicate PCR reactions were performed with about 200 ng DNA, corresponding to 30,000 or so T cell genomes. TCRdb keeps only in-frame clones here, not all; method: immunoSEQ multiplex PCR. The sample shows 2 million to 2.5 million clones, about 95% of them seen only once. The rearrangement joins TRBV2 to TRBJ2-7; weak D call: TRBD2 (6 bases). Sample: naive CD8+ T cells sorted from blood. The clonotype was recovered from a young man in good health. The CDR3: CASSYVADSSYEQYF. CDR3 nucleotide sequence: TGTGCCAGCAGTTATGTAGCGGATAGCTCCTACGAGCAGTACTTC.